What follows are 7 T cell receptor beta chains derived from one specimen sequenced in a study of Ad26.COV2.S vaccination and SARS-CoV-2 variants. Generated by immunoSEQ multiplex PCR, the TCRdb table keeps only in-frame clones and is missing some. This sample has 400,000 or so clones; 75% to 90% occur once, and the top ten carry 3.5%. Treatment denoted: some 19 received Ad26.COV2.S at low or high dose, single or two shots; roughly five received placebo; per-sample allocation not given. It was on day 63 after the first vaccine or placebo injection that samples were taken. This specimen consisted of peripheral blood, obtained in a trial of Ad26.COV2.S vaccine versus placebo. The receptors were sampled from a person aged 18 to 65 who received the Ad26.COV2.S COVID-19 vaccine or a placebo.

The V gene is TRBV9, the J gene TRBJ2-7; possibly TRBD1 for D (6 bases). Trimming removed 3 bases at V and 3 bases at J, with 10 bases between. Germline lookup yields CDR1 SGDLS and CDR2 YYNGEE. This CDR3 comprises 13 residues. The CDR3: CASSGVQGYEQYF. The CDR3 coding sequence is TGTGCCAGCAGCGGGGTACAGGGCTACGAGCAGTACTTC.

The chain employs TRBV5-5 and TRBJ2-3, with 8 positions matching TRBD1. Germline V gives CDR1 SGHKS, CDR2 YYEKEE (reference sequence). This CDR3 has 14 amino acids. Unmatched junction bases numbered 3, after V lost 2 bases and J lost 4 bases. CDR3 nucleotides: TGTGCCAGCAGCTTAACAGGGGGTCCAGATACGCAGTATTTT. Translated: CASSLTGGPDTQYF.

The chain uses TRBV9 and TRBJ2-3, with D perhaps TRBD1 or TRBD2 (5 bases each). Trimming removed 0 bases at V and 1 base at J, with 12 bases between. This CDR3 is built from 16 residues. Germline values: CDR1 SGDLS, CDR2 YYNGEE. The CDR3 DNA sequence: TGTGCCAGCAGCGTAGGTTGGGACGAGCGCACAGATACGCAGTATTTT. The encoded protein is CASSVGWDERTDTQYF.

This rearrangement joins TRBV7-2 to TRBJ2-2; the D is unclear. Per the germline V gene, CDR1 is SGHTA and CDR2 is FQGNSA. Trimming left V 2 bases short and J 5 bases short, with 6 bases between. There are 13 residues in the CDR3. The CDR3: CASSLWLTGELFF. The CDR3 DNA reads as TGTGCCAGCAGCTTATGGCTGACCGGGGAGCTGTTTTTT.

The chain employs TRBV4-1 and TRBJ2-1; a weak D match, TRBD2 (7 bases). Germline V lookup: CDR1 MGHRA, CDR2 YSYEKL. V shed 0 bases and J shed 7 bases, with 10 bases lying between them. The CDR3 consists of 14 residues. The CDR3 loop reads CASSQDGGANEQFF. CDR3 bases: TGCGCCAGCAGCCAAGATGGGGGGGCGAATGAGCAGTTCTTC.

The chain links TRBV3-1 (or the pseudogene TRBV3-2) to TRBJ2-3, with D maybe TRBD2 (7 bases). Trimming took off 1 base at V and 6 bases at J, with 23 bases between the two ends. The germline gives CDR1 LGHDT, CDR2 YNNKEL (reference sequence). The CDR3 is 18 residues long. CDR3 bases: TGTGCCAGCAGCCAAGGCCCTCGGACTGGGGGGGCGAGGGATACGCAGTATTTT. It codes for CASSQGPRTGGARDTQYF.

The CDR3 spells CASIPRGGWNTGELFF. The CDR3 coding sequence is TGTGCCAGCATCCCGAGAGGTGGTTGGAACACCGGGGAGCTGTTTTTT. This chain connects TRBV11-2 to TRBJ2-2; no reliable D call. This CDR3 is built from 16 residues. CDR1 and CDR2 from the germline V gene are SGHAT and FQNNGV. V shed 7 bases and J shed 1 base, with 16 bases lying between them.